The 4 T cell receptor beta chains given below trace back to one sample, sequenced in a study of blood T cell repertoires in COVID-19. Repertoires were generated with immunoSEQ multiplex PCR, while TCRdb's copy carries only in-frame clones and drops some. The sample includes 120,000 to 150,000 clones, 88% of them seen just once. Sequencing was done on a sample of peripheral blood. These receptors were collected from a man aged 45-65 years with active or convalescent COVID-19.

The V call is TRBV7-6, the J call TRBJ2-5; D might be TRBD2 (6 bases). Germline CDR1 SGHVS, CDR2 FNYEAQ. V was cut by 5 bases and J by 1 base, with 14 bases left in between. The CDR3 is made up of 15 amino acids. The CDR3 nucleotides read TGTGCCAGCAGCCCAGCAAGACTAGTCCAAGAGACCCAGTACTTC. Its protein is CASSPARLVQETQYF.

In the case of this clone: Sequence at one end of the junction differs from germline and may be a read error. The chain has TRBV19 and TRBJ1-3, with a possible D match to TRBD1 (6 bases). The CDR3 is made up of 13 amino acids. Germline loops: CDR1 LNHDA, CDR2 SQIVND (reference sequence). The CDR3 region is CASRTVPGNTIYF. The CDR3 nucleotides are TGTGCCAGCCGGACAGTTCCTGGGAACACCATATATTTT.

The chain is built from TRBV5-1 and TRBJ2-5, with 9 bases lining up with TRBD1. Germline CDR1 reads SGHRS; CDR2 reads YFSETQ. V shed 5 bases and J 2 bases; nucleotides not matched to a gene: 7. The CDR3 spans 15 residues. The CDR3 reads CASRPDRGLQETQYF. CDR3 in DNA: TGCGCCAGCAGACCCGACAGGGGGTTGCAAGAGACCCAGTACTTC. The variable domain in full, completed from reference TRBV5-1 and TRBJ2-5, reads KAGVTQTPRYLIKTRGQQVTLSCSPISGHRSVSWYQQTPGQGLQFLFEYFSETQRNKGNFPGRFSGRQFSNSRSEMNVSTLELGDSALYLCASRPDRGLQETQYFGPGTRLLVL.

This clone showed up just a few times. The rearrangement joins TRBV19 to TRBJ2-7; 7 bases are shared with TRBD2. The CDR3 length is 13 residues. Per germline, CDR1 LNHDA and CDR2 SQIVND (reference sequence). The ends lost 5 bases at V and 5 bases at J; junction bases unmatched: 6. Written as DNA, the CDR3 is TGTGCCAGTAGTGCTAGCGGTAAGGACGAGCAGTACTTC. Protein sequence: CASSASGKDEQYF.